Presented here are 15 T cell receptor beta chains from one specimen sequenced in a study of response to subunit inactivated influenza vaccine. TCRdb processed the RT-PCR reads anew with MiXCR; each CDR3 protein has one entry. The sample has fewer than 250,000 distinct CDR3 sequences, approximately 15% seen once. Specimen: CD8+ T cells sorted from PBMCs, collected 5 to 6 days after vaccination. These receptors were collected from a man aged 50 or older who received an inactivated influenza vaccine.

This clonotype was counted ten times or more. The CDR3 DNA is TGTGCCAGCAGCCCCGGGGGCCTCAATGAGCAGTTCTTC. Protein: CASSPGGLNEQFF. V gene TRBV12-3 or TRBV12-4 combines with J gene TRBJ2-1; D might be TRBD1 or TRBD2, each matching 6 bases. The CDR3 extends over 13 amino acids. The ends were cut back, 6 bases at V and 6 bases at J, with 12 bases in the middle.

The chain uses TRBV7-8 and TRBJ2-1; D remains unclear. The V and J ends lost 5 bases and 5 bases respectively, with 7 bases between them. This CDR3 is built from 12 residues. The germline V gene encodes CDR1 SGHVS and CDR2 FQNEAQ. This chain's CDR3 is CASSPTHNEQFF. In DNA form, the CDR3 reads TGTGCCAGCAGCCCTACCCACAATGAGCAGTTCTTC.

This clonotype has more than one count but fewer than ten. This chain joins TRBV12-3 or TRBV12-4 and TRBJ1-6; 8 positions match TRBD1. J lost 6 bases, V lost 5 bases, and 3 bases had no gene match. The CDR3 spans 14 residues. CDR3 sequence: CASSLTGGNSPLHF. The CDR3 DNA is TGTGCCAGCAGTCTCACAGGGGGTAATTCACCCCTCCACTTT.

This clonotype was recorded at least ten times. The V call is TRBV12-3 or TRBV12-4, the J call TRBJ2-2; D is unresolved. CDR3 length: 12 amino acids. V lost 2 bases to trimming and J lost 6 bases, with 4 bases between them. CDR3 sequence: CASSLNAGELFF. The CDR3 DNA follows: TGTGCCAGCAGTTTAAATGCCGGGGAGCTGTTTTTT.

At least ten counts were recorded for this clonotype. The chain carries TRBV7-9 and TRBJ1-5; D gene ambiguous. The CDR3 has 12 amino acids. Germline CDR1 is SEHNR and CDR2 is FQNEAQ (reference sequence). With 5 bases removed from V and 0 bases from J, the gap between germline ends came to 2 bases. This CDR3 reads CASSNSNQPQHF. Written as DNA, the CDR3 is TGTGCCAGCAGCAATAGCAATCAGCCCCAGCATTTT. The whole variable domain, filled in from reference TRBV7-9 and TRBJ1-5, reads DTGVSQNPRHKITKRGQNVTFRCDPISEHNRLYWYRQTLGQGPEFLTYFQNEAQLEKSRLLSDRFSAERPKGSFSTLEIQRTEQGDSAMYLCASSNSNQPQHFGDGTRLSIL.

V and J are TRBV10-3 and TRBJ2-1; the match to TRBD2 covers 7 bases. The CDR3 consists of 15 residues. J lost 5 bases, V lost 2 bases, and 6 bases had no gene match. Germline V lookup: CDR1 ENHRY, CDR2 SYGVKD. The CDR3 nucleotides read TGTGCCATCAGTGAGGAAGCGGGGACCAACAATGAGCAGTTCTTC. Amino acids: CAISEEAGTNNEQFF.

This clonotype was detected a few times. V is TRBV14 and J is TRBJ2-7; D remains unclear. The V end lost 3 bases, the J end lost 2 bases, and 8 bases lay between the germline ends. CDR3 length: 13 residues. Looked up from germline, CDR1 is SGHDN and CDR2 is FVKESK. CDR3 sequence: CASSHRPTYEQYF. The CDR3 region has the DNA TGTGCCAGCAGCCACCGACCCACCTACGAGCAGTACTTC.

This clonotype was picked up a small number of times. The chain has TRBV6-5 and TRBJ2-1; TRBD2 matches 9 bases. Trimming at V came to 2 bases and at J to 4 bases, leaving 6 bases not matched to a gene. CDR3 size: 16 residues. Per germline, CDR1 MNHEY and CDR2 SVGAGI. This chain's CDR3 is CASSYRLAETYNEQFF. The CDR3 DNA is TGTGCCAGCAGTTACAGACTAGCGGAGACATACAATGAGCAGTTCTTC.

The V gene is TRBV27, the J gene TRBJ2-7, with TRBD1 as a possible D gene (6 bases). The V end was cut by 4 bases, the J end by 3 bases, with 19 bases between. In germline, CDR1 is MNHEY, CDR2 SMNVEV (reference sequence). CDR3 size: 16 residues. CDR3 region: CASSSKGQLINYEQYF. CDR3 in DNA: TGTGCCAGCAGTTCTAAAGGACAGCTTATTAACTACGAGCAGTACTTC.

This clonotype was observed at least ten times. V is TRBV28 and J is TRBJ1-5; 7 bases are shared with TRBD1. The CDR3 extends over 14 amino acids. The trim removed 6 bases at V and 4 bases at J, leaving 6 bases unmatched. CDR1 and CDR2 from the germline V gene are MDHEN and SYDVKM. CDR3 protein: CASRADRYNQPQHF. The CDR3 DNA follows: TGTGCCAGCAGGGCGGACAGGTATAATCAGCCCCAGCATTTT. Using reference TRBV28 and TRBJ1-5 for the parts outside the CDR3, the full variable domain is DVKVTQSSRYLVKRTGEKVFLECVQDMDHENMFWYRQDPGLGLRLIYFSYDVKMKEKGDIPEGYSVSREKKERFSLILESASTNQTSMYLCASRADRYNQPQHFGDGTRLSIL.

The chain has TRBV15 and TRBJ2-2; 13 nucleotides agree with TRBD2. CDR1 and CDR2 (germline): LNHNV, YYDKDF (reference sequence). V lost 8 bases and J lost 6; bases outside the gene matches: 3. CDR3 size: 14 residues. This chain's CDR3 is CATLTSGRAGELFF. CDR3 in DNA: TGTGCCACCCTCACTAGCGGGAGGGCCGGGGAGCTGTTTTTT. Full variable domain (outside the CDR3, taken from reference TRBV15 and TRBJ2-2): DAMVIQNPRYQVTQFGKPVTLSCSQTLNHNVMYWYQQKSSQAPKLLFHYYDKDFNNEADTPDNFQSRRPNTSFCFLDIRSPGLGDTAMYLCATLTSGRAGELFFGEGSRLTVL.

The chain recombines TRBV5-6 with TRBJ2-7; D unclear. The CDR3 consists of 13 residues. CDR1 and CDR2 (germline): SGHDT, YYEEEE. V lost 0 bases and J lost 5, with 9 bases in between. The CDR3: CASSLGATNEQYF. The CDR3 DNA follows: TGTGCCAGCAGCTTGGGGGCAACCAACGAGCAGTACTTC. The full variable domain, its missing parts supplied by reference TRBV5-6 and TRBJ2-7, is DAGVTQSPTHLIKTRGQQVTLRCSPKSGHDTVSWYQQALGQGPQFIFQYYEEEERQRGNFPDRFSGHQFPNYSSELNVNALLLGDSALYLCASSLGATNEQYFGPGTRLTVT.

This clonotype showed up just a few times. The genes are TRBV4-3 and TRBJ2-1, with D perhaps matching TRBD2 (5 bases). The germline gives CDR1 LGHNA, CDR2 YSLEER. Deletions cut 4 bases from V and 2 bases from J, with 15 bases between. CDR3 length equals 16 residues. Written as DNA, the CDR3 is TGCGCCAGCAGCCCCCGACGGGGATTCCCCTACAATGAGCAGTTCTTC. It specifies CASSPRRGFPYNEQFF.

A few counts support this clonotype. The gene calls are TRBV6-2 or TRBV6-3 and TRBJ2-4; D not certain. Germline CDR1 is MNHEY and CDR2 is SVGEGT. The V and J ends lost 0 bases and 1 base respectively, with 13 bases between them. CDR3 length: 17 amino acids. The CDR3 sequence: CASSYSASYVAKNIQYF. CDR3 nucleotides: TGTGCCAGCAGTTACTCGGCGTCCTATGTCGCCAAAAACATTCAGTACTTC.

This clonotype was found a few times. The rearrangement links TRBV20-1 to TRBJ1-2; D gene unclear. This CDR3 is 13 amino acids long. Germline V gene lookup returns CDR1 DFQATT and CDR2 SNEGSKA (reference sequence). Trimming took off 0 bases at V and 4 bases at J, with 9 bases between the two ends. This chain's CDR3 is CSARDLYGYGYTF. CDR3 nucleotide sequence: TGCAGTGCTAGAGATCTTTATGGCTATGGCTACACCTTC.